This T cell receptor (beta chain) was observed in a study of T-cell reconstitution after alpha-beta-depleted transplantation in children. Notes on the study in general: Two months or so post-transplant, alpha-beta T cells reportedly derived from several hundred expanded graft clones.

Trimming took off 2 bases at V and 3 bases at J, with 11 bases between the two ends. Germline V gene lookup returns CDR1 SGHTA and CDR2 FQGTGA. The CDR3 loop spans 15 amino acids. The TCRbeta library was prepared with unique molecular identifiers. TCRdb analysed the PCR reads with MiXCR anew, one entry per CDR3 protein. The sample records hundreds of thousands of distinct CDR3 sequences, over 10% being singletons. This clonotype was counted many times. Its antigen is not known. Source: PBMCs, mostly from graft donor cells, taken 360 days after TCRalphabeta/CD19-depleted stem cell transplant. The chain couples TRBV7-3 to TRBJ2-1; possible D gene TRBD1, 6 bases. This receptor was taken from a male patient younger than 18 who had a stem cell transplant for acute myeloid leukemia, so the T cells may come from the graft donor. The CDR3 protein is CASSLVAGVYNEQFF. The CDR3 DNA is TGTGCCAGCAGCTTAGTAGCAGGGGTCTACAATGAGCAGTTCTTC.